Listed here are 6 T cell receptor beta chains from one sample, sequenced in a study of regulatory T cells in long-lasting Graves disease (dated by TCRdb to the early 2020s). The sample's time point, from its label and the paper: newly diagnosed GD, antithyroid drugs for less than 3 months. RNA was extracted from PBMCs in TRIzol for both TCR sequencing and RNA sequencing. Library construction relied on multiplex PCR. Sequencer: Illumina HiSeq 4000. To build TCR beta libraries, CDR3 regions were amplified by Arm-PCR using iRepertoire HTBI primers. TCRdb passed the public sequencing reads through fastp at Q25 and MiXCR, retaining productive beta sequences. Each CDR3 protein gets just one entry, which takes the most common genes and DNA from the rows behind it. This sample is represented by 500,000 or so distinct CDR3 sequences; about 17% of them were singletons. Clones ranked in the top ten supply 12% of the sample.

The sample was also linked to a second study, of T cells in Graves' hyperthyroidism and ophthalmopathy.

Sample: peripheral blood mononuclear cells (PBMCs), taken at new diagnosis, from a patient treated with antithyroid drugs. Every receptor here comes from a man aged 35 to 55 with Graves disease. Donor details come from another sample of the same person, matched by shared clones.

CDR3 in DNA: TGTGCCACACGACAGGGGTACGGTGAAGCTTTCTTT. It yields the protein CATRQGYGEAFF. The chain is built from TRBV15 and TRBJ1-1, with 8 bases fitting TRBD1. CDR3 length: 12 amino acids. The germline gives CDR1 LNHNV, CDR2 YYDKDF (reference sequence). V shed 9 bases, J shed 7 bases, and the junction held 7 bases outside the gene matches.

This clonotype was recorded many times. The chain combines TRBV28 with TRBJ1-2; D is uncertain. Deletions cut 6 bases from V and 4 bases from J, with 12 bases between. This CDR3 contains 13 residues. Germline CDR1 MDHEN, CDR2 SYDVKM. CDR3 sequence: CASRESVGYGYTF. DNA for the CDR3: TGTGCCAGCAGAGAAAGTGTGGGCTATGGCTACACCTTC.

This chain joins TRBV12-3 or TRBV12-4 and TRBJ2-5, with 10 bases identical to TRBD2. The CDR3 runs to 15 residues. Losses at the gene ends were 1 base for V and 8 bases for J; bases not matched to a gene: 7. The CDR3 DNA follows: TGTGCCAGCAGTTTAGGAGCGGGAGGGGCAGGTACCCAGTACTTC. This encodes CASSLGAGGAGTQYF.

This clonotype was picked up many times. The chain recombines TRBV20-1 with TRBJ1-1; possibly TRBD1 for D (5 bases). Trimming took 0 bases from V and 5 from J, leaving 10 bases between them. CDR3 length equals 13 residues. Per the germline V gene, CDR1 is DFQATT and CDR2 is SNEGSKA (reference sequence). The CDR3 reads CSARDAGGTEAFF. CDR3 nucleotides: TGCAGTGCTAGAGACGCCGGGGGGACTGAAGCTTTCTTT.

The genes are TRBV6-1 and TRBJ2-7; 9 bases agree with TRBD1. The CDR3 extends over 13 amino acids. With V trimmed by 7 bases and J by 6 bases, 7 bases remained unmatched. The germline gives CDR1 MNHNS, CDR2 SASEGT. The CDR3 loop is CASKGTGSGEQYF. Here the CDR3 DNA reads TGTGCCAGCAAAGGGACAGGGTCCGGCGAGCAGTACTTC.

This clonotype was counted a few times. V is TRBV30 and J is TRBJ1-2; D is undetermined. Germline V gene lookup returns CDR1 GTSNPN and CDR2 SVGIG (reference sequence). V shed 4 bases and J shed 4 bases, with 19 bases lying between them. CDR3 size: 15 residues. CDR3 bases: TGTGCCTGGATGAATGTATACGGAATTAGCTATGGCTACACCTTC. Protein product: CAWMNVYGISYGYTF.